Each of the 10 T cell receptor beta chains below was sequenced from the same sample in a study of cytomegalovirus exposure and HLA in healthy donors. PCR employed 60 Vbeta and 13 Jbeta primers. TCRdb's copy holds only in-frame clones and misses some; the assay was immunoSEQ multiplex PCR. Of about 100,000 clones listed, roughly 70% are singletons. The sequenced sample consisted of PBMCs. The receptors were sampled from a man aged 45-60 years in good health and CMV-seronegative.

The chain employs TRBV5-6 and TRBJ2-3, with D maybe TRBD2 (5 bases). Germline loops: CDR1 SGHDT, CDR2 YYEEEE. This CDR3 spans 15 amino acids. The V end was cut by 1 base, the J end by 6 bases, with 15 bases between. CDR3 residues: CASSLLRSGTDTQYF. CDR3 nucleotides: TGTGCCAGCAGCTTGCTTCGGTCGGGAACGGATACGCAGTATTTT.

CDR3: CSARGSQPQHF. CDR3 DNA sequence: TGCAGTGCTAGAGGGAGTCAGCCCCAGCATTTT. The chain recombines TRBV20-1 with TRBJ1-5; no definite D call. The germline gives CDR1 DFQATT, CDR2 SNEGSKA (reference sequence). Trimming took off 1 base at V and 6 bases at J, with 4 bases between the two ends. This CDR3 has 11 residues.

This sequence joins TRBV19 and TRBJ2-5, with D unclear. Germline CDR1 reads LNHDA; CDR2 reads SQIVND (reference sequence). This CDR3 is 16 amino acids long. Trimming removed 3 bases at V and 6 bases at J, with 20 bases between. CDR3: CASSIFVTRGLQTQYF. The DNA for the CDR3 is TGTGCCAGTAGTATTTTTGTAACCCGCGGTTTGCAGACCCAGTACTTC.

This chain joins TRBV25-1 and TRBJ1-2; perhaps TRBD1 as D (5 bases). Trimming shortened V by 5 bases and J by 5 bases, and 15 bases separated the two germline ends. This CDR3 region has 14 residues. Germline V gene data show CDR1 as MGHDK and CDR2 as SYGVNS. The CDR3 DNA sequence: TGTGCCAGCAGTCTTGACAGTTTCACATATGGCTACACCTTC. As protein: CASSLDSFTYGYTF.

As regards this clone: Different DNA sequences within this sample yield the same CDR3. The chain has TRBV9 and TRBJ1-5; no firm D call. V lost 5 bases, J lost 2 bases, and 11 bases lay in between. Per the germline V gene, CDR1 is SGDLS and CDR2 is YYNGEE. CDR3 length: 14 residues. The CDR3 reads CASSESVGNQPQHF. In DNA, the CDR3 is TGTGCCAGCAGTGAAAGTGTAGGCAATCAGCCCCAGCATTTT.

The chain carries TRBV10-2 and TRBJ2-1; perhaps TRBD2 as D (7 bases). V gave up 2 bases and J gave up 6 bases, with 14 bases separating them. The CDR3 spans 15 residues. The germline V gene has CDR1 WSHSY and CDR2 SAAADI. The CDR3 is CASSEIGGLLNEQFF. CDR3 sequence (DNA): TGCGCCAGCAGTGAGATCGGGGGGCTCCTCAATGAGCAGTTCTTC.

CDR3 amino acids: CASSPGLAGLGVLTF. In nucleotides, the CDR3 is TGCGCCAGCAGCCCGGGACTAGCGGGATTAGGCGTCCTGACTTTC. This chain links TRBV5-1 with TRBJ2-6, with 13 bases that match TRBD2. The CDR3 is 15 amino acids. In germline, CDR1 is SGHRS, CDR2 YFSETQ. V lost 4 bases and J lost 12; bases outside the gene matches: 7.

The J gene is TRBJ2-7, the V gene TRBV7-9; D might be TRBD1 (5 bases). This CDR3 has 14 amino acids. Germline loops: CDR1 SEHNR, CDR2 FQNEAQ (reference sequence). V lost 4 bases and J 2 bases, leaving 12 bases between the germline ends. CDR3 in DNA: TGTGCCAGCAGCTCCAACAGGTCCCCCTACGAGCAGTACTTC. This gives the protein CASSSNRSPYEQYF.

The chain combines TRBV9 with TRBJ1-4; 11 bases align to TRBD1. After removal of 3 bases from V and 8 bases from J, the junction contained 6 bases not matched to a gene. The CDR3 has 15 amino acids. Germline assignment: CDR1 SGDLS and CDR2 YYNGEE. The CDR3 here is CASSGSGTGGEKLFF. Here the CDR3 DNA reads TGTGCCAGCAGCGGATCCGGGACAGGGGGGGAAAAACTGTTTTTT.

This CDR3 is CASSQQAGSSYNEQFF. The CDR3, as DNA: TGCGCCAGCTCCCAGCAGGCGGGAAGCTCCTACAATGAGCAGTTCTTC. The rearrangement links TRBV5-1 to TRBJ2-1, with D tentatively TRBD2 (6 bases). V lost 7 bases, J lost 0 bases, and 17 bases lay in between. This CDR3 is built from 16 residues. Germline assignment: CDR1 SGHRS and CDR2 YFSETQ.